The clone carrying this T cell receptor beta chain came up many times. What it recognizes is unknown. The cohort's ophthalmopathy patients, a group with duration under 3 months, had a Clinical Activity Score of at least 3 and a NOSPECS grade of at least 4. Clinical symptoms, serum thyroxine, TRAb, thyroid ultrasound and orbital computed tomography established diagnosis. Amplification targeted TCR beta CDR3 regions from RNA transcripts. An initial round of RT-PCR targeting the TCR CDR3 relied on the HTBI primer set. TCRdb recomputed calls from the multiplex PCR reads with MiXCR, one row per CDR3 protein. The sample includes 450,000 to 550,000 distinct CDR3 sequences, approximately 24% of them seen just once. The source of the sample is a study of T cells in Graves' hyperthyroidism and ophthalmopathy. Points from the study as a whole: It was a median about 6 months before onset that the model predicted ophthalmopathy. Most thyroid clonotypes with frequency above 0.001 were detected in blood.

The germline V gene encodes CDR1 SGHRS and CDR2 YFSETQ. V was pared by 0 bases and J by 4 bases, with 13 bases between. The CDR3 covers 15 residues. What was sequenced was blood. V usage is TRBV5-1 and J usage is TRBJ1-2; D uncertain. The TCR sequence derives from a woman aged 25-40 years with Graves' ophthalmopathy. CDR3 DNA sequence: TGCGCCAGCAGCTTGGCCGGAGGAGGTTCCTATGGCTACACCTTC. Translation gives CASSLAGGGSYGYTF. The complete variable domain, with remaining parts taken from reference TRBV5-1 and TRBJ1-2, reads KAGVTQTPRYLIKTRGQQVTLSCSPISGHRSVSWYQQTPGQGLQFLFEYFSETQRNKGNFPGRFSGRQFSNSRSEMNVSTLELGDSALYLCASSLAGGGSYGYTFGSGTRLTVV.